This T cell receptor beta chain originates from a study of T cells in Graves' hyperthyroidism and ophthalmopathy. Overall study context: It was at initial diagnosis, before any treatment, that peripheral blood was collected.

Amplification yielded TCR beta CDR3 regions, with RNA transcripts as the source. First-round RT-PCR of the TCR CDR3 relied on the HTBI primer set. TCRdb analysed the multiplex PCR reads with MiXCR anew, one entry per CDR3 protein. The sample yields 600,000 to 900,000 distinct CDR3 sequences, about 15% seen once. The V end lost 7 bases, the J end lost 3 bases, and 19 bases lay between the germline ends. The CDR3 length is 15 residues. Germline V gives CDR1 MNHNS, CDR2 SASEGT. This clonotype has a handful of counts. Antigen specificity is unknown. Overall study findings and caveats: Most thyroid clonotypes that were expanded above 0.001 also turned up in blood. Ophthalmopathy was distinguished from stable hyperthyroidism by 13 V-J signatures.

Absent ophthalmopathy progression within 18 months defined stable Graves' hyperthyroidism. This clonotype was obtained from a man aged 18 to 35 with Graves' hyperthyroidism. Source material: blood. This rearrangement joins TRBV6-1 to TRBJ2-7; possibly TRBD2 for D (6 bases). The chain's CDR3 is CASIPGGLESYEQYF. The CDR3 bases are TGTGCCAGCATCCCTGGAGGGCTAGAAAGCTACGAGCAGTACTTC.